Given below is one TCR beta chain in context. This sample was taken from a study of blood T cell repertoires in COVID-19. Data came from immunoSEQ multiplex PCR; TCRdb stores just in-frame clones and leaves some out. The data contain approximately 51,000 clones, about 88% of them singletons. The CDR3 is 16 residues long. V dropped 9 bases and J dropped 1 base, with 19 bases sitting between them. Germline V gives CDR1 MDHEN, CDR2 SYDVKM. Sequenced material: peripheral blood. The chain uses TRBV28 and TRBJ1-5; no clear D gene. The receptor was isolated from a man aged 35-49 years with active COVID-19. The CDR3 is CASWVGGSRSNQPQHF. In DNA, the CDR3 is TGTGCCAGTTGGGTAGGAGGAAGTCGGAGCAATCAGCCCCAGCATTTT.